The clone carrying this T cell receptor beta chain was counted a few times. This record comes from a study of blood T cells in healthy people across ages. Primers used in a second PCR of about 6 to 11 cycles were a sample-barcoded 5' primer and a J-beta primer mix. A template-switch adaptor with 12 random nucleotides tagged each cDNA molecule. MiXCR was run by TCRdb on the 5' RACE reads, yielding one entry per CDR3 protein. The table records 1.5 million to 2 million distinct CDR3 sequences, about 50% of them present only once. Healthy Caucasian individuals from Russia aged 6 to 90 were enrolled as donors. Each donor gave approximately 9.7 milliliters of peripheral blood. This CDR3 is 15 amino acids long. V lost 5 bases, J lost 0 bases, and 8 bases lay in between. Looked up from germline, CDR1 is MDHEN and CDR2 is SYDVKM.

Sequencing input: blood. The V and J genes are TRBV28 and TRBJ2-6; unclear D gene. This receptor was identified in a woman in her 40s in good health. CDR3 sequence reads: CASSRLSSGANVLTF. CDR3 sequence (DNA): TGTGCCAGCAGTAGACTCAGCTCTGGGGCCAACGTCCTGACTTTC.